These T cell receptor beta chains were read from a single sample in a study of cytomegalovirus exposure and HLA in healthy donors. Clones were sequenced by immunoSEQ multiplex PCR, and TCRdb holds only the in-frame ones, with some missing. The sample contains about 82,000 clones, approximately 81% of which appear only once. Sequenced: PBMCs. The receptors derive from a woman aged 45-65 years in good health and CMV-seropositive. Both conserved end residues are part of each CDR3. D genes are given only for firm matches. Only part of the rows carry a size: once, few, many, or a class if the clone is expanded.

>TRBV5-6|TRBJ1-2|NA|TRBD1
TGTGCCAGCAGCTTGGGATTGGACAGGATCTATGGCTACACCTTC
CASSLGLDRIYGYTF
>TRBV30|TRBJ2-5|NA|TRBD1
TGTGCCTGGAGTCTCACCTACCCCTGGACAGGGCAAGAGACCCAGTACTTC
CAWSLTYPWTGQETQYF
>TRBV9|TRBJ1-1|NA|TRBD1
TGTGCCAGCAGCGCCGGGACAGTGAACACTGAAGCTTTCTTT
CASSAGTVNTEAFF
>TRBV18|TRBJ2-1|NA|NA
TGTGCCAGCTCACCAAGCCCCAGCGGCCGTGAGCAGTTCTTC
CASSPSPSGREQFF
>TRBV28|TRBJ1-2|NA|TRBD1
TGTGCCGTCCGGGACAGGGGAATCAGGGAGTATGGCTACACCTTC
CAVRDRGIREYGYTF
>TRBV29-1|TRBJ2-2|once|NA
TGCAGCGTTGAAGTGGGCAGGGGAGACACCGGGGAGCTGTTTTTT
CSVEVGRGDTGELFF
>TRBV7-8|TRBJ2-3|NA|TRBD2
TGTGCCAGCAGAAGCTTGGCGGGAGGGCCCCATACGCAGTATTTT
CASRSLAGGPHTQYF
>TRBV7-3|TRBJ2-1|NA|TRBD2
TGTGCCAGCAGCTTAGGCGGGAGTACCCACAATGAGCAGTTCTTC
CASSLGGSTHNEQFF
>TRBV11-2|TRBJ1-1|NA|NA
TGTGCCAGCAGCCCACCGAGGAGGGCCACTGAAGCTTTCTTT
CASSPPRRATEAFF
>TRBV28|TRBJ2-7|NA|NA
TGTGCCAGCAGACAGGACTATCAGCAGTACTTC
CASRQDYQQYF
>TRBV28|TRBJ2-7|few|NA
TGTGCCAGCAGTCAGGACGGGATGGAGTACGAGCAGTACTTC
CASSQDGMEYEQYF
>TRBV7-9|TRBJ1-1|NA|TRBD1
TGTGCCAGCAGCTTAGCTGACAGGGGATCAGTGCGAGTCGCTGAAGCTTTCTTT
CASSLADRGSVRVAEAFF
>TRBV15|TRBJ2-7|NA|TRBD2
TGTGCCACCAGCAGGCAGCGGGGCGCCTACGAGCAGTACTTC
CATSRQRGAYEQYF
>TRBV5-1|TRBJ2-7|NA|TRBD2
TGCGCCAGCAGCTTGGGACTAGCGGGCCTCTACGAGCAGTACTTC
CASSLGLAGLYEQYF
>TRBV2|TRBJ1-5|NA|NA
TGTGCCAGCAGTGTATCAGGACAGCCCCAGCATTTT
CASSVSGQPQHF
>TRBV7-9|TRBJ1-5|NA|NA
TGTGCCAGCAGCTTAGTGGTAGGGGTTAGCAATCAGCCCCAGCATTTT
CASSLVVGVSNQPQHF
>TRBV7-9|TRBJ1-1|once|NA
TGTGCCAGCAGCAGTGGACGGGGAGCTGAAGCTTTCTTT
CASSSGRGAEAFF
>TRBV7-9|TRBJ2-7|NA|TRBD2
TGTGCCAGCAGCTTAGAATCCCTAGCGGGAGGATCTGGGTACGAGCAGTACTTC
CASSLESLAGGSGYEQYF
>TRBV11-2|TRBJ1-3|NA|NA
TGTGCCAGCAGCCCGCGGGGCCGTAGCGAATCTGGAAACACCATATATTTT
CASSPRGRSESGNTIYF
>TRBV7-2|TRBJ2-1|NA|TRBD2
TGTGCCAGCAGCTTACTTGTGACTAGCGTCTATGAGCAGTTCTTC
CASSLLVTSVYEQFF
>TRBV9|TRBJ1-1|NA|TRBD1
TGTGCCAGCAGCGGACAGGGAGAAGCTTTCTTT
CASSGQGEAFF
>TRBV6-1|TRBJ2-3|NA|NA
TGTGCCAGCAGTGAACGGGGGGATACGCAGTATTTT
CASSERGDTQYF
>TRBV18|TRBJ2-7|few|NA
TGTGCCAGCTCACCGAGGGACATCTCCTACGAGCAGTACTTC
CASSPRDISYEQYF
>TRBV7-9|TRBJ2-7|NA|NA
TGTGCCAGCAGCTTTAAGACAGCCGCGGGAGAGCAGTACTTC
CASSFKTAAGEQYF
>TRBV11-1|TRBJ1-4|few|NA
TGTGCCAGCAGCTTGGGCCTGAATGAAAAACTGTTTTTT
CASSLGLNEKLFF
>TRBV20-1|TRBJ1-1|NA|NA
TGCAGTGCGTCACAGAACACTGAAGCTTTCTTT
CSASQNTEAFF
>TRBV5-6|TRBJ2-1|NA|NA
TGTGCCAGCAGCTTTAGGGGGTTGGGCTCGTCCAATGAGCAGTTCTTC
CASSFRGLGSSNEQFF
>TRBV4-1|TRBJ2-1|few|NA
TGCGCCAGCAGCCAAGATCGAGGGTCCGATGAGCAGTTCTTC
CASSQDRGSDEQFF
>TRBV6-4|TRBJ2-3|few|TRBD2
TGTGCCAGCAGTCTACTAGCGGAGGGCACAGATACGCAGTATTTT
CASSLLAEGTDTQYF
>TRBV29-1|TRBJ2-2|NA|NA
TGCAGCGTTGACAGAGGGGCCGGCGGGGCGCTGTTTTTT
CSVDRGAGGALFF
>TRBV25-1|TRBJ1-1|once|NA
TGTGCCAGCACCCGAGGCGATTTGAACACTGAAGCTTTCTTT
CASTRGDLNTEAFF
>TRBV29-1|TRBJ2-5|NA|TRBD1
TGCGCAGGGGGCCCGTCAGAGACCCAGTACTTC
CAGGPSETQYF
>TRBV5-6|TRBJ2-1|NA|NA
TGTGCCAGCAGCTTACGTCAGGGGTCCTATGAGCAGTTCTTC
CASSLRQGSYEQFF